This passage covers 13 T cell receptor beta chains from one sample sequenced in a study of identical twins. Via MiXCR, TCRdb re-called the 5' RACE reads, giving one row per CDR3 protein. The sample holds some 440,000 distinct CDR3 sequences, roughly 26% seen once. These data were likewise used in another study, on T cells expressing NK-cell markers.

Sequenced material: CD4+ T cells sorted from blood. These receptors were collected from a woman aged 18 to 35 in good health.

This clonotype was counted only a few times. In nucleotides, the CDR3 is TGTGCCAGCACCCCAGACAGTAACAGTCAGCCCCAGCATTTT. Residues: CASTPDSNSQPQHF. The chain combines TRBV6-1 with TRBJ1-5; a weak D match, TRBD1 (5 bases). The CDR3 is 14 amino acids. Germline V lookup: CDR1 MNHNS, CDR2 SASEGT. Trimming took 7 bases from V and 6 from J, leaving 16 bases between them.

This sequence joins TRBV12-5 and TRBJ1-5; D is uncertain. Trimming pared 4 bases from V and 6 bases from J, leaving 10 bases between. This CDR3 has 13 residues. The germline gives CDR1 LGHNT, CDR2 FRNRAP. CDR3 bases: TGTGCTAGTGGTTCGTATAGGAGTCAGCCCCAGCATTTT. Translated: CASGSYRSQPQHF.

V and J are TRBV5-5 and TRBJ2-1, with D hard to call. The CDR3 spans 15 residues. Trimming stripped 4 bases from V and 2 bases from J, with 13 bases between. Germline V CDR1 and CDR2: SGHKS, YYEKEE (reference sequence). This CDR3 reads CASSLLTSTYNEQFF. As DNA, the CDR3 is TGTGCCAGCAGCCTGCTTACCTCAACCTACAATGAGCAGTTCTTC.

In the case of this clonotype: One base away lies a much larger clone, so this may be a sequencing read error. This chain connects TRBV6-1 to TRBJ2-5, with D unclear. Germline-derived CDR1 and CDR2 are MNHNS and SASEGT. This CDR3 has 14 residues. Trimming shortened V by 8 bases and J by 4 bases, and 17 bases separated the two germline ends. In DNA form, the CDR3 reads TGTGCCAGCTGGACGTGGCGAAGCCGAGAGACCCAGTACTTC. This sequence encodes CASWTWRSRETQYF.

Only one count was recorded for this clonotype. This chain links TRBV5-1 with TRBJ2-5; possibly TRBD2 for D (5 bases). Germline V CDR1 and CDR2: SGHRS, YFSETQ. The CDR3 is made up of 14 amino acids. The V end lost 4 bases, the J end lost 4 bases, and 14 bases lay between the germline ends. The CDR3 here is CASSPLLGRETQYF. The CDR3 region has the DNA TGCGCCAGCAGCCCCCTGTTAGGGAGAGAGACCCAGTACTTC.

The chain employs TRBV3-1 and TRBJ2-7; D is unresolved. Between the trimmed V and J ends, which lost 4 bases and 3 bases, there was a span of 13 bases. Germline CDR1 and CDR2: LGHDT and YNNKEL (reference sequence). The CDR3 runs to 14 residues. The CDR3 region is CASSRSVTIYEQYF. The CDR3 region has the DNA TGTGCCAGCAGCCGATCGGTCACCATCTACGAGCAGTACTTC.

In its sample, this clonotype was seen a few times. This rearrangement joins TRBV15 to TRBJ2-2; D is possibly TRBD1 (6 bases). The CDR3 contains 14 residues. Germline CDR1 reads LNHNV; CDR2 reads YYDKDF (reference sequence). Trimming cost V 3 bases and J 7 bases, with 12 bases left between them. CDR3 in amino acids: CATSRKQGGGELFF. The CDR3 nucleotides read TGTGCCACCAGCAGGAAACAGGGCGGCGGGGAGCTGTTTTTT.

This clonotype was seen many times. With a much larger clone just one base away, this may be a read error. The chain is built from TRBV7-9 and TRBJ2-7; D not resolved. Germline CDR1 and CDR2: SEHNR and FQNEAQ (reference sequence). V shed 2 bases and J shed 6 bases, with 8 bases lying between them. The CDR3 is 12 amino acids. CDR3 residues: CASSLTPSEQYF. CDR3 in DNA: TGTGCCAGCAGCTTAACCCCTTCCGAGCAGTACTTC. Based on the CDR3 plus reference TRBV7-9 and TRBJ2-7, the full variable domain is DTGVSQNPRHKITKRGQNVTFRCDPISEHNRLYWYRQTLGQGPEFLTYFQNEAQLEKSRLLSDRFSAERPKGSFSTLEIQRTEQGDSAMYLCASSLTPSEQYFGPGTRLTVT.

This clonotype was counted between two and nine times. The chain employs TRBV12-3 or TRBV12-4 and TRBJ2-3, with no clear D. The V end was cut by 5 bases, the J end by 4 bases, with 7 bases between. The CDR3 runs to 12 residues. The CDR3 coding sequence is TGTGCCAGCAGTCAAACATCAGATACGCAGTATTTT. Its translation: CASSQTSDTQYF.

This clonotype has a handful of counts. The CDR3 protein is CASRGDSSSYEQYF. Here the CDR3 DNA reads TGTGCCAGCAGGGGGGACAGTAGCTCCTACGAGCAGTACTTC. The rearrangement links TRBV27 to TRBJ2-7, with 7 bases identical to TRBD1. The CDR3 has 14 amino acids. Unmatched junction bases numbered 5, after V lost 6 bases and J lost 0 bases. In germline, CDR1 is MNHEY, CDR2 SMNVEV (reference sequence).

Only a few counts were recorded for this clonotype. The chain has TRBV29-1 and TRBJ2-7; 8 positions agree with TRBD2. V lost 4 bases and J lost 3; bases outside the gene matches: 11. The CDR3 sequence is 15 residues long. The germline CDR1 and CDR2 sequences are SQVTM and ANQGSEA. The CDR3 region is CSVVPVTGGNYEQYF. The CDR3 region has the DNA TGCAGCGTTGTCCCAGTAACGGGAGGGAACTACGAGCAGTACTTC.

This clonotype appeared a few times. The chain joins TRBV7-2 to TRBJ2-2, with TRBD2 as a possible D gene (5 bases). This CDR3 has 16 residues. V lost 2 bases and J 6 bases, leaving 16 bases between the germline ends. Germline V gives CDR1 SGHTA, CDR2 FQGNSA. CDR3 DNA sequence: TGTGCCAGCAGCTTACAAACCCGAGAGGGCTCCGGGGAGCTGTTTTTT. This sequence encodes CASSLQTREGSGELFF. The whole variable domain, remainder taken from reference TRBV7-2 and TRBJ2-2, is GAGVSQSPSNKVTEKGKDVELRCDPISGHTALYWYRQSLGQGLEFLIYFQGNSAPDKSGLPSDRFSAERTGGSVSTLTIQRTQQEDSAVYLCASSLQTREGSGELFFGEGSRLTVL.

The rearrangement uses TRBV2 and TRBJ1-5, with D possibly being TRBD1 (6 bases). There are 13 residues in the CDR3. Germline assignment: CDR1 SNHLY and CDR2 FYNNEI. The V and J ends lost 7 bases and 4 bases respectively, with 11 bases between them. CDR3 loop: CASKSQGNQPQHF. CDR3 sequence (DNA): TGTGCCAGCAAAAGTCAGGGGAATCAGCCCCAGCATTTT.